This passage covers 4 T cell receptor beta chains from one sample sequenced in a study of blood T cell repertoires in COVID-19. Measured with immunoSEQ multiplex PCR; TCRdb has only the in-frame clones, and not every one. The sample has some 350,000 clones; more than 75% are singletons. Sequenced: PBMCs or T cells enriched from blood (not recorded which). These receptors were taken from a woman in her 30s who had recovered from COVID-19.

This sequence joins TRBV7-6 and TRBJ1-2; 9 bases map to TRBD1. V lost 0 bases to trimming and J lost 6 bases; unmatched junction nucleotides: 8. Germline CDR1 is SGHVS and CDR2 is FNYEAQ. This CDR3 has 16 amino acids. This CDR3 is CASSLAAGQGRDGYTF. In nucleotides, the CDR3 is TGTGCCAGCAGCTTAGCGGCCGGACAGGGGCGAGATGGCTACACCTTC.

This chain links TRBV7-6 with TRBJ2-3; 10 nucleotides agree with TRBD2. V shed 1 base and J 1 base; nucleotides not matched to a gene: 2. The germline V gene has CDR1 SGHVS and CDR2 FNYEAQ. The CDR3 runs to 16 residues. The CDR3 bases are TGTGCCAGCAGCTTAGTAGCGGGGGGCCGCACAGATACGCAGTATTTT. Translating gives CASSLVAGGRTDTQYF.

The CDR3 protein is CASSYGQSNTEAFF. DNA for the CDR3: TGCGCCAGCAGCTACGGACAGTCGAACACTGAAGCTTTCTTT. The rearrangement joins TRBV5-1 to TRBJ1-1; perhaps TRBD1 as D (6 bases). V was pared by 3 bases and J by 1 base, with 10 bases between. Germline lookup yields CDR1 SGHRS and CDR2 YFSETQ. The CDR3 contains 14 residues.

The chain is built from TRBV6-5 and TRBJ2-7; weak D call: TRBD2 (6 bases). CDR1 MNHEY and CDR2 SVGAGI come from the germline V gene. The CDR3 has 14 residues. V was cut by 7 bases and J by 3 bases, with 16 bases left in between. In DNA form, the CDR3 reads TGTGCCAGCACCCCAGGGCGGGGATACTACGAGCAGTACTTC. Amino acid sequence: CASTPGRGYYEQYF.